This entry lists 11 T cell receptor beta chains sequenced from one sample in a study of OX40 agonist ivuxolimab in advanced cancers. Method: immunoSEQ multiplex PCR; TCRdb's copy keeps in-frame clones and lacks some. This table holds under 55,000 clones, approximately 80% found once. The sample was CD4+ or CD8+ T cells sorted from blood, taken in a trial of the OX40 agonist ivuxolimab. Receptors originate from an adult with an advanced solid tumor such as melanoma, head and neck, liver or kidney cancer.

The count of this clone is one. The CDR3 spells CASSSTGRSYEQYF. Here the CDR3 DNA reads TGTGCCAGCAGCTCGACGGGCCGCTCCTACGAGCAGTACTTC. The V call is TRBV5-6, the J call TRBJ2-7; D remains unclear. The V gene's germline CDR1 is SGHDT and CDR2 YYEEEE. The CDR3 spans 14 residues. The germline V and J ends were trimmed by 3 bases and 0 bases, with 10 bases remaining between them.

This clone is medium-sized (0.01 to 0.1%). The chain joins TRBV7-8 to TRBJ1-5; D call uncertain. The germline gives CDR1 SGHVS, CDR2 FQNEAQ. The CDR3 runs to 13 residues. Trimming shortened V by 1 base and J by 9 bases, and 10 bases separated the two germline ends. The CDR3: CASSLGDSSPQHF. The CDR3 DNA reads TGTGCCAGCAGCTTAGGGGATTCCTCGCCCCAGCATTTT.

Regarding this clone: One base away lies a much larger clone, so this may be a sequencing read error. The J gene is TRBJ2-3, the V gene TRBV27; 12 nucleotides align to TRBD2. The germline CDR1 and CDR2 sequences are MNHEY and SMNVEV (reference sequence). The CDR3 is 18 residues long. V was clipped by 5 bases and J by 6 bases; unmatched bases: 15. CDR3: CASSPAPSPSGGADTQYF. The DNA for the CDR3 is TGTGCCAGCAGTCCCGCCCCCTCGCCTAGCGGGGGGGCTGATACGCAGTATTTT.

The V call is TRBV7-3, the J call TRBJ1-1; no definite D call. Per the germline V gene, CDR1 is SGHTA and CDR2 is FQGTGA. V was shortened by 7 bases and J by 4 bases, with 13 bases between the two germline ends. The length of the CDR3 is 13 residues. The CDR3 coding sequence is TGTGCCAGCACCTACATCCGGCGCACTGAAGCTTTCTTT. This codes for CASTYIRRTEAFF.

CDR3 amino acids: CASERGNEQFF. The CDR3 DNA reads TGTGCCAGCGAGAGGGGCAATGAGCAGTTCTTC. V usage is TRBV25-1 and J usage is TRBJ2-1; D is tentatively TRBD1 or TRBD2 (5 bases each). V lost 8 bases to trimming and J lost 6 bases, with 8 bases between them. Germline V gene data show CDR1 as MGHDK and CDR2 as SYGVNS. This CDR3 has 11 residues.

The J gene is TRBJ1-2, the V gene TRBV19; D perhaps matches TRBD1 (6 bases). The germline CDR1 and CDR2 sequences are LNHDA and SQIVND (reference sequence). The ends were cut back, 7 bases at V and 7 bases at J, with 28 bases in the middle. The CDR3 covers 17 residues. Written as DNA, the CDR3 is TGTGCCAGTACCCCCGTTCACAGGGCGGGGGTCCTGGGTGGCTACACCTTC. This codes for CASTPVHRAGVLGGYTF.

The chain links TRBV27 to TRBJ2-2, with 7 bases aligning to TRBD2. Germline trimming cut 5 bases from V and 7 bases from J; bases unmatched to any gene: 7. Per germline, CDR1 MNHEY and CDR2 SMNVEV (reference sequence). This CDR3 region has 14 residues. The CDR3: CASSPRTGGGELFF. The CDR3 DNA sequence: TGTGCCAGCAGTCCTAGGACGGGGGGCGGGGAGCTGTTTTTT.

The J gene is TRBJ2-3, the V gene TRBV7-2; 12 nucleotides line up with TRBD2. The V and J ends lost 4 bases and 0 bases, in that order; junction bases with no gene match: 8. Germline V gives CDR1 SGHTA, CDR2 FQGNSA. CDR3 length: 18 residues. In DNA, the CDR3 is TGTGCCAGCAGCTACAGACTAGCGGGAGCTTCTAGCACAGATACGCAGTATTTT. Amino acid sequence: CASSYRLAGASSTDTQYF.

The chain combines TRBV4-1 with TRBJ2-2, with 7 bases lining up with TRBD2. Germline loops: CDR1 MGHRA, CDR2 YSYEKL. This CDR3 spans 15 amino acids. Trimming took 5 bases from V and 10 from J; bases not matched to a gene: 13. In DNA, the CDR3 is TGCGCCAGCAGCGCGGCGGGAGTAGGCTCGGCGGAGCTGTTTTTT. It encodes CASSAAGVGSAELFF.

The chain joins TRBV11-3 to TRBJ2-7; 7 bases line up with TRBD1. This CDR3 spans 13 amino acids. Trimming took 5 bases from V and 3 from J; bases not matched to a gene: 4. Germline loops: CDR1 SGHNT, CDR2 YENEEA. The CDR3 sequence: CASSLGQLYEQYF. The CDR3 DNA reads as TGTGCCAGCAGCCTGGGACAGCTCTACGAGCAGTACTTC. The full variable domain, its missing parts supplied by reference TRBV11-3 and TRBJ2-7, is EAGVVQSPRYKIIEKKQPVAFWCNPISGHNTLYWYLQNLGQGPELLIRYENEEAVDDSQLPKDRFSAERLKGVDSTLKIQPAELGDSAVYLCASSLGQLYEQYFGPGTRLTVT.

This rearrangement joins TRBV29-1 to TRBJ2-1; possibly TRBD1 or TRBD2 for D (6 bases each). Germline loops: CDR1 SQVTM, CDR2 ANQGSEA. This CDR3 is built from 15 residues. V was pared by 1 base and J by 8 bases, with 18 bases between. DNA of the CDR3: TGCAGCGTTGAAGCGTATCTACAGGGAGGCGATGAGCAGTTCTTC. Amino acids: CSVEAYLQGGDEQFF.